The rows below give T cell receptor beta chains drawn from one sample of a study of regulatory T cells in long-lasting Graves disease. TCRdb re-analysed the multiplex PCR reads in MiXCR, keeping a single row per CDR3 protein. The sample has 350,000 to 500,000 distinct CDR3 sequences, 16% seen once. These data also formed part of another study, on T cells in Graves' hyperthyroidism and ophthalmopathy.

The sequencing here drew on peripheral blood mononuclear cells (PBMCs), taken at new diagnosis, from a patient treated with antithyroid drugs. The origin of the receptors is a woman younger than 35 with Graves disease. The CDR3 runs from the conserved cysteine through the conserved F or W. A D gene is named only where the DNA matches it firmly. Size is stated for part of the rows, as once, few or many counts, or as a class when the clone is expanded.

D gene	V gene	clone size	J gene	CDR3 DNA	CDR3 protein
TRBD2	TRBV20-1	few	TRBJ2-7	TGCAGTGTCGCCGTTGGCGGGAGGGCCTACGAGCAGTACTTC	CSVAVGGRAYEQYF
TRBD2	TRBV28	.	TRBJ2-1	TGTGCCAGCCGAGCTAGCGGCGGGAGCTACAATGAGCAGTTCTTC	CASRASGGSYNEQFF
.	TRBV6-5	few	TRBJ2-1	TGTGCCGGCAGTTCTCTAAGAGGACTAAACTACAATGAGCAGTTCTTC	CAGSSLRGLNYNEQFF
.	TRBV6-2/TRBV6-3	once	TRBJ2-5	TGTGCCAGCAGAACAGAGGAAGAGACCCAGTACTTC	CASRTEEETQYF
TRBD1	TRBV19	few	TRBJ1-5	TGTGCCAGTAGTTCTACGGACAGGGGCTATAGCAATCAGCCCCAGCATTTT	CASSSTDRGYSNQPQHF
.	TRBV11-3	.	TRBJ2-3	TGTGCCAGCAGCCTAAGACTAGGGCCGGATACGCAGTATTTT	CASSLRLGPDTQYF
.	TRBV20-1	few	TRBJ1-5	TGCAGTGCTAGATTCGGCCAGCCCAATCAGCCCCAGCATTTT	CSARFGQPNQPQHF
TRBD1	TRBV2	many	TRBJ2-7	TGTGCCAGCAGGCCCCTGGGGACAGGGGACGAGCAGTACTTC	CASRPLGTGDEQYF
TRBD2	TRBV19	few	TRBJ2-7	TGTGCCAGTAGTGCCGGGAGGGACGAGCAGTACTTC	CASSAGRDEQYF
.	TRBV7-2	many	TRBJ2-1	TGTGCCAGCAGCTCCCCTATCCCAAACGGGAACAATGAGCAGTTCTTC	CASSSPIPNGNNEQFF
.	TRBV7-9	many	TRBJ2-7	TGTGCCAGCAGCAAAGAGAGTGAACAGTACTTC	CASSKESEQYF
TRBD2	TRBV5-1	few	TRBJ2-1	TGCGCCAGCAGCTTGGCCGCAAGCAGTGGGAGGGGATACAATGAGCAGTTCTTC	CASSLAASSGRGYNEQFF
TRBD2	TRBV6-1	once	TRBJ2-1	TGTGCCAGCACCTGGACTAGCGGACAGTACAATGAGCAGTTCTTC	CASTWTSGQYNEQFF
.	TRBV5-1	few	TRBJ2-2	TGCGCCAGCCAGGGCCCCGTAGACACCGGGGAGCTGTTTTTT	CASQGPVDTGELFF
TRBD1	TRBV13	.	TRBJ1-2	TGTGCCAGCAGCCAGGGGAGGGGGCGCGACTATGGCTACACCTTC	CASSQGRGRDYGYTF
TRBD2	TRBV20-1	few	TRBJ2-1	TGCAGTGCTAGAGATTATTCCACAGCTAGCGGGGCGTACAATGAGCAGTTCTTC	CSARDYSTASGAYNEQFF
.	TRBV4-1	.	TRBJ2-1	TGCGCCAGCAGCCAAGAGCCGAGGGGGGGTTCCTACAATGAGCAGTTCTTC	CASSQEPRGGSYNEQFF
.	TRBV27	many	TRBJ2-7	TGTGCCAGCAGTTTGGGGGATGCTACCGAGCAGTACTTC	CASSLGDATEQYF
TRBD1	TRBV24-1	many	TRBJ1-1	TGTGCCACCAGTGATAGGGACAGGGAAGCTTTCTTT	CATSDRDREAFF
TRBD2	TRBV20-1	few	TRBJ2-1	TGCAGTGCCACGGGACTAGCGGGAGGAAGGCAGGGAAGGACCTACAATGAGCAGTTCTTC	CSATGLAGGRQGRTYNEQFF
TRBD2	TRBV10-3	few	TRBJ2-5	TGTGCCATCAGTGGGGGACTAGTTCAAGAGACCCAGTACTTC	CAISGGLVQETQYF
.	TRBV7-8	few	TRBJ2-1	TGTGCCAGCAGCCCCCCAGGGGGGTCCTACAATGAGCAGTTCTTC	CASSPPGGSYNEQFF
.	TRBV3-1	many	TRBJ1-5	TGTGCCAGCAGCCAAGTTCCGGATAGCAATCAGCCCCAGCATTTT	CASSQVPDSNQPQHF
TRBD1	TRBV28	many	TRBJ1-2	TGTGCCACCCAACGGGACAGGGGCTCGTTCGGCTACACCTTC	CATQRDRGSFGYTF
.	TRBV7-3	.	TRBJ2-2	TGTGCCAGCTGCGACCAGCCCTTTGGCACCGGGGAGCTGTTTTTT	CASCDQPFGTGELFF
TRBD2	TRBV6-2/TRBV6-3	many	TRBJ2-1	TGTGCCAGCAGACTAGCGGGAGGGCCGAATGAGCAGTTCTTC	CASRLAGGPNEQFF
TRBD1	TRBV2	many	TRBJ1-2	TGTGCCAGCAGTGAAGAAGGACAGGGCTATGGCTACACCTTC	CASSEEGQGYGYTF
.	TRBV2	many	TRBJ2-2	TGTGCCAGCAAAGAAATCGTGGGGAACACCGGGGAGCTGTTTTTT	CASKEIVGNTGELFF
TRBD1	TRBV12-3/TRBV12-4	many	TRBJ2-3	TGTGCCAGCAGTTTCACAGGGGCTCGAACAGATACGCAGTATTTT	CASSFTGARTDTQYF
TRBD2	TRBV6-2/TRBV6-3	many	TRBJ2-3	TGTGCCAGCAGTTACTCGAGACTAGCGGGAGGAGATACGCAGTATTTT	CASSYSRLAGGDTQYF
TRBD2	TRBV7-2	.	TRBJ2-1	TGTGCCAGCAGGCACACGGGAGGTGAGCAGTTCTTC	CASRHTGGEQFF
.	TRBV29-1	.	TRBJ2-2	TGCAGCGGTGGTGTGGGACTCAACACCGGGGAGCTGTTTTTT	CSGGVGLNTGELFF
TRBD2	TRBV6-9	few	TRBJ2-2	TGTGCCAGCAGTTACCAGACTAGCGGGATTCGTGGGGCCGGGGAGCTGTTTTTT	CASSYQTSGIRGAGELFF
TRBD1	TRBV27	few	TRBJ2-1	TGTGCCAGCACCCACAGGGGCGGTGGGAACAATGAGCAGTTCTTC	CASTHRGGGNNEQFF
.	TRBV24-1	many	TRBJ2-5	TGTGCCACCAGTGATTTAAGTGAGACCCAGTACTTC	CATSDLSETQYF
TRBD1	TRBV2	many	TRBJ1-2	TGTGCCAGTCGCGCGGGACAGGGGGCAACTAACTATGGCTACACCTTC	CASRAGQGATNYGYTF
.	TRBV2	many	TRBJ2-7	TGTGCCAGCAATGGACAGGGTGTGGCGGGAGGGGCCTACGAGCAGTACTTC	CASNGQGVAGGAYEQYF